This note documents a single TCR beta chain sequence. The target antigen is unknown. The data belong to a study of a mutant IDH1 vaccine in newly diagnosed glioma. Turning to the study itself: Patients had eight vaccinations, in weeks 1, 3, 5, 7, 11, 15, 19 and 23. Initiation of the vaccine course occurred 4-6 weeks after radiotherapy alone, or alongside temozolomide cycles. Previous care, which was radiotherapy, temozolomide, or both, most often involved both.

Noted time point: week 11, during vaccination. Vaccination used 300 ug of mutant IDH1 20-mer peptide per dose, with topical imiquimod. Using immunoSEQ multiplex PCR, the repertoire was profiled, and TCRdb retains in-frame clones only, with some absent. Of roughly 120,000 clones listed, about 82% are singletons. This TCR came from a man aged 35-49 years with glioma. The specimen was PBMCs, collected from a glioma patient whose treatment included an IDH1 peptide vaccine.

CDR3 protein: CASRWTREKDTQYF. DNA for the CDR3: TGTGCCAGCAGGTGGACCCGGGAGAAAGATACGCAGTATTTT. This rearrangement joins TRBV5-4 to TRBJ2-3, with D maybe TRBD2 (6 bases). Trimming left V 5 bases short and J 5 bases short, with 15 bases between. Germline V gives CDR1 SGHNT, CDR2 YYREEE (reference sequence). This CDR3 contains 14 residues.